This T cell receptor beta chain was recorded in a study of T cell responses to AZD1222 COVID-19 vaccine. Across the whole study: Pooled samples include second doses given at about 4 or 12 weeks. Findings of the study overall: Spike-specific TCR breadth rose after two AZD1222 doses, and depth rose as well. There were repertoire samples only from the period after the peak T cell response. The span of vaccine-associated CD4 TCRs extended across spike, with dominance at 160-218 and 743-854.

Germline assignment: CDR1 WNHNN and CDR2 SYGVQD (reference sequence). V shed 5 bases and J shed 3 bases, with 14 bases lying between them. The CDR3 covers 14 residues. To note about this clone: Its antigen is unidentified.

Clones were read by immunoSEQ multiplex PCR, and TCRdb kept only the in-frame ones, dropping some. The sample yields roughly 67,000 clones, approximately 89% seen once. This chain uses TRBV10-1 with TRBJ2-7; a weak D match, TRBD1 (5 bases). The starting material was peripheral blood, obtained on day 0 of AZD1222 vaccination. The receptor was isolated from an adult in good health. The CDR3, as DNA: TGCGCCAGCAGTCCCCAGGGCCCCTACTACGAGCAGTACTTC. It encodes CASSPQGPYYEQYF.